The 3 T cell receptor beta chains in this list originate from one sample, sequenced in a study of chemoradiotherapy in HPV16-positive cancers. Assay used: immunoSEQ multiplex PCR; TCRdb lists only in-frame clones, some missing. The sample shows 5,500 to 8,000 clones, about 89% of them seen only once. Sample collection was performed from a patient who underwent chemoradiotherapy. The receptor source for this set is a human donor with HPV-associated anogenital cancer.

The V call is TRBV27, the J call TRBJ1-3; possibly TRBD1 for D (5 bases). Germline CDR1 is MNHEY and CDR2 is SMNVEV (reference sequence). The V end was cut by 3 bases, the J end by 5 bases, with 8 bases between. The CDR3 runs to 13 residues. The CDR3 here is CASSLGPRNTIYF. DNA for the CDR3: TGTGCCAGCAGTTTGGGACCACGAAACACCATATATTTT.

The chain links TRBV12-5 to TRBJ1-2; 9 bases map to TRBD1. The germline gives CDR1 LGHNT, CDR2 FRNRAP. CDR3 size: 15 residues. V lost 2 bases to trimming and J lost 8 bases; unmatched junction nucleotides: 9. CDR3 in DNA: TGTGCTAGTGGTTTGCCTCCCGGGACAGGGACCGGCTACACCTTC. Its protein is CASGLPPGTGTGYTF.

The DNA for the CDR3 is TGCGCCAGCAGCCAAGAATCGGATTTCCCGGGACAAATCTATGGCTACACCTTC. Protein: CASSQESDFPGQIYGYTF. The J gene is TRBJ1-2, the V gene TRBV4-1; tentative D call: TRBD1 (6 bases). The CDR3 sequence is 18 residues long. Trimming removed 0 bases at V and 4 bases at J, with 21 bases between. Germline V CDR1 and CDR2: MGHRA, YSYEKL.